The 5 T cell receptor beta chains listed next were all sequenced from one sample in a study of pediatric ulcerative colitis. TCRdb keeps only in-frame clones here, not all; method: immunoSEQ multiplex PCR. The top ten clones hold approximately 3.7% of a sample with 50,000 to 65,000 clones, roughly nine tenths of them seen once. The sequenced sample was blood. These receptors were obtained from a boy aged 5-17 years with severe ulcerative colitis.

The CDR3 is CASSMLDSSKNIQYF. The CDR3 nucleotides are TGTGCCAGTAGTATGTTGGACAGCTCCAAAAACATTCAGTACTTC. The V gene is TRBV19, the J gene TRBJ2-4, with D possibly being TRBD1 (6 bases). The CDR3 spans 15 residues. Trimming took 3 bases from V and 2 from J, leaving 11 bases between them. CDR1 is LNHDA and CDR2 is SQIVND in the germline V gene (reference sequence).

The chain has TRBV19 and TRBJ1-2; D possibly corresponds to TRBD1 (6 bases). The V end lost 0 bases, the J end lost 7 bases, and 18 bases lay between the germline ends. The CDR3 totals 16 residues. Looked up from germline, CDR1 is LNHDA and CDR2 is SQIVND (reference sequence). The CDR3 nucleotides read TGTGCCAGTAGTATAGATCTGCGGCAGGGGTTTCGTGGCTACACCTTC. Its translation is CASSIDLRQGFRGYTF.

This chain uses TRBV18 with TRBJ2-1, with unresolved D. Germline V CDR1 and CDR2: KGHSH, LQKENI. Trimming removed 2 bases at V and 7 bases at J, with 12 bases between. The CDR3 contains 14 residues. CDR3 region: CASSPIGPANEQFF. In DNA form, the CDR3 reads TGTGCCAGCTCACCAATAGGACCCGCTAATGAGCAGTTCTTC.

This chain connects TRBV11-2 to TRBJ2-7; 11 nucleotides align to TRBD2. The germline gives CDR1 SGHAT, CDR2 FQNNGV. V shed 5 bases, J shed 3 bases, and the junction held 9 bases outside the gene matches. The CDR3 covers 16 residues. CDR3 bases: TGTGCCAGCAGCCCTGATCCCGGGACTAGCGGCTACGAGCAGTACTTC. Protein product: CASSPDPGTSGYEQYF.

In this sample, this clone turned up a few times. The CDR3 reads CSVEAIQGSSYGYTF. The DNA of the CDR3 is TGCAGCGTTGAGGCGATACAGGGTTCGAGCTATGGCTACACCTTC. The rearrangement uses TRBV29-1 and TRBJ1-2; perhaps TRBD1 as D (6 bases). The V and J ends lost 3 bases and 4 bases respectively, with 18 bases between them. The germline V gene has CDR1 SQVTM and CDR2 ANQGSEA. This CDR3 region has 15 residues. Full variable domain (rest looked up from reference TRBV29-1 and TRBJ1-2): SAVISQKPSRDICQRGTSLTIQCQVDSQVTMMFWYRQQPGQSLTLIATANQGSEATYESGFVIDKFPISRPNLTFSTLTVSNMSPEDSSIYLCSVEAIQGSSYGYTFGSGTRLTVV.